This T cell receptor beta chain was profiled in a study of T cells in localized non-small cell lung cancer. Study-level results: Sequencing, confined to only one tumor region, leaves heterogeneity possible. In adjacent lung, a median about 50 of the top 100 tumor clones were found.

A note on this clone: Its matching antigen is unknown.

TCRdb's copy holds only in-frame clones and misses some; the assay was immunoSEQ multiplex PCR. The data show about 26,000 clones, 82% seen once. The V gene's germline CDR1 is SGHVS and CDR2 FQNEAQ. This CDR3 comprises 13 residues. The V end lost 3 bases, the J end lost 4 bases, and 9 bases lay between the germline ends. The chain carries TRBV7-8 and TRBJ2-5; D gene unclear. The sequencing used peripheral blood, collected before any cancer treatment. The TCR comes from a woman aged 35 to 70 with stage I lung adenocarcinoma. CDR3 DNA sequence: TGTGCCAGCAGCTTTCAACCGACAGAGACCCAGTACTTC. This gives the protein CASSFQPTETQYF.